This record covers a single TCR beta chain. Seattle enrolled patients during active infection and tracked them longitudinally. The CDR3 covers 15 residues. The germline V gene encodes CDR1 SGHRS and CDR2 YFSETQ. The trim removed 0 bases at V and 3 bases at J, leaving 1 base unmatched. As handled by the study authors: Amplification from reference gene primers served as the basis for estimated nucleated cell counts. TCRdb keeps only in-frame clones here, not all; method: immunoSEQ multiplex PCR. V, J and clone size are taken as reported in that table, and D and trimming were inferred from the DNA itself. The sample has 150,000 to 200,000 clones, about four fifths seen once. This sample is part of a study of blood T cell repertoires in COVID-19.

The receptor's source is a woman in her thirties or forties with COVID-19, enrolled during active disease. The sequenced sample was peripheral blood. This chain links TRBV5-1 with TRBJ2-7; 12 nucleotides agree with TRBD2. CDR3 coding DNA: TGCGCCAGCAGCTTGGGGACTAGCGGGATCTACGAGCAGTACTTC. This codes for CASSLGTSGIYEQYF.